This T cell receptor beta chain was documented in a study of control samples from healthy donors and cancer patients. Only in-frame clones appear in the TCRdb table, and some are missing; sequencing was by immunoSEQ multiplex PCR. The table has fewer than 90,000 clones, about 93% seen once. This TCR came from a woman aged 35 to 49 in good health. The specimen sequenced was blood.

The CDR3 loop is CASSLGQGERETQYF. The CDR3 nucleotides are TGTGCCAGCAGCTTAGGACAGGGGGAACGTGAGACCCAGTACTTC. This sequence joins TRBV7-3 and TRBJ2-5, with TRBD1 matching over 10 bases. From germline, CDR1 is SGHTA and CDR2 FQGTGA. After removal of 2 bases from V and 5 bases from J, the junction contained 5 bases not matched to a gene. The CDR3 is made up of 15 amino acids.